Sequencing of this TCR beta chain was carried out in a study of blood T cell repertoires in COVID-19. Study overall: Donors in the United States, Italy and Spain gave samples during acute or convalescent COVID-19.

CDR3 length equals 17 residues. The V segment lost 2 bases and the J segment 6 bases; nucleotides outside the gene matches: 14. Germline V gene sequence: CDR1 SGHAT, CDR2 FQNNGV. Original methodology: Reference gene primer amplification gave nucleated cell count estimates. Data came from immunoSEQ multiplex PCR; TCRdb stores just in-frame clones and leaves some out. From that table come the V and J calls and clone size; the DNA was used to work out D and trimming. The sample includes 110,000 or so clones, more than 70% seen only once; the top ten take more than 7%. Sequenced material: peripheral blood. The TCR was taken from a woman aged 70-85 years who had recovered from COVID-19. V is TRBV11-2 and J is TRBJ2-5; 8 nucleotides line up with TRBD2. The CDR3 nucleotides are TGTGCCAGCAGCTTAAGGGGACGGGAGGGCCGTACGCAGACCCAGTACTTC. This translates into CASSLRGREGRTQTQYF.